Listed below are T cell receptor beta chains from one sample, sequenced in a study of cytomegalovirus exposure and HLA in healthy donors. Data came from immunoSEQ multiplex PCR; TCRdb stores just in-frame clones and leaves some out. The sample includes over 150,000 clones, under 90% of them seen just once. The sequencing input was PBMCs. The receptors were gathered from a woman aged 18-29 years in good health and CMV-seropositive. Each CDR3 is given with its conserved first and last residue. The D gene is left open where the match is weak.

V: TRBV10-3; D: TRBD1; J: TRBJ1-2; CDR3: CAIRIWTGITSSGYTF; DNA: TGTGCCATCAGAATCTGGACAGGGATCACGTCAAGTGGCTACACCTTC
V: TRBV29-1; D: TRBD2; J: TRBJ2-3; CDR3: CSVSAGAEDTQYF; DNA: TGCAGCGTTTCAGCGGGAGCTGAGGATACGCAGTATTTT
V: TRBV19; D: TRBD1; J: TRBJ1-5; CDR3: CASSRGQGAQGNQPQHF; DNA: TGTGCCAGTAGTAGAGGTCAGGGGGCTCAGGGGAATCAGCCCCAGCATTTT
V: TRBV18; D: TRBD1; J: TRBJ1-5; CDR3: CASSRGQGNQPQHF; DNA: TGTGCCAGCTCCCGTGGACAGGGAAATCAGCCCCAGCATTTT
V: TRBV30; D: NA; J: TRBJ2-1; CDR3: CAWSRGAYNEQFF; DNA: TGTGCCTGGAGCAGGGGTGCCTACAATGAGCAGTTCTTC
V: TRBV18; D: NA; J: TRBJ2-7; CDR3: CASSGETDEQYF; DNA: TGTGCCAGCTCAGGGGAGACGGATGAGCAGTACTTC
V: TRBV7-9; D: NA; J: TRBJ1-2; CDR3: CASSLVPENYGYTF; DNA: TGTGCCAGCAGCTTAGTCCCAGAAAACTATGGCTACACCTTC
V: TRBV4-1; D: NA; J: TRBJ2-1; CDR3: CASSQVGANEQFF; DNA: TGCGCCAGCAGCCAAGTAGGAGCAAATGAGCAGTTCTTC
V: TRBV5-1; D: NA; J: TRBJ1-1; CDR3: CASSLQGNTEAFF; DNA: TGCGCCAGCAGCTTACAGGGGAACACTGAAGCTTTCTTT
V: TRBV5-1; D: NA; J: TRBJ1-1; CDR3: CASSQDTEAFF; DNA: TGCGCCAGCAGTCAGGACACTGAAGCTTTCTTT
V: TRBV7-2; D: NA; J: TRBJ1-4; CDR3: CASSSGNYNEKLFF; DNA: TGTGCCAGCAGCTCAGGGAATTATAATGAAAAACTGTTTTTT